This TCR beta chain was found in a study of low-dose radiotherapy and immunotherapy resistance in tumors. The wider study: Treatment of Cohort 1 consisted of 0.5 Gy per fraction every 2 weeks, adding up to 6.5 Gy. Those assigned to Cohort 2 were treated with 1 Gy per fraction every two weeks (13 Gy in total over 26 weeks).

First-strand cDNA relied on TRAV- and TRBV-specific primers spanning alpha and beta chains. It was with a constant-region primer and a V-primer adapter that TCRs were amplified over approximately 20 PCR cycles. TCRdb re-derived calls from the reads in MiXCR, one entry per CDR3 protein. This sample carries about 84,000 distinct CDR3 sequences, roughly 17% of them seen once, and the ten largest clones take approximately 1.3%. Sample time point: after trial treatment. Treatment indicated: LDRT plus nivolumab, ipilimumab, low-dose cyclophosphamide and aspirin (RACIN trial). Donors received a regimen that comprised nivolumab, ipilimumab, aspirin, low-dose cyclophosphamide and low-dose radiotherapy. Qualifying patients carried advanced solid tumors devoid of tumor-infiltrating lymphocytes. This clonotype has ten or more counts. The germline CDR1 and CDR2 sequences are MGHRA and YSYEKL. Deletions cut 0 bases from V and 6 bases from J, with 15 bases between. The CDR3 has 16 amino acids.

The receptor's source is a male donor with prostate cancer. Sequencing was performed on PBMCs, taken after low-dose radiotherapy plus immunotherapy. The V call is TRBV4-1, the J call TRBJ2-4; TRBD2 might be the D (6 bases). CDR3 sequence reads: CASSQDSLGGTNIQYF. The CDR3 region has the DNA TGCGCCAGCAGCCAAGATTCATTGGGGGGTACAAACATTCAGTACTTC.